The entry below gives a single T cell receptor beta chain sequence along with its context. The data were obtained in a study of cytomegalovirus exposure and HLA in healthy donors. V lost 1 base and J 1 base, leaving 12 bases between the germline ends. This CDR3 region has 16 residues. Germline values: CDR1 SGHNT, CDR2 YYREEE (reference sequence). Researchers ran the PCR with 60 Vbeta and 13 Jbeta primers. Using immunoSEQ multiplex PCR, the repertoire was profiled, and TCRdb retains in-frame clones only, with some absent. In the table there are approximately 160,000 clones, about 80% of which are singletons.

The chain combines TRBV5-4 with TRBJ2-1, with a tentative D call TRBD1 (5 bases). Sequencing was carried out using PBMCs. The clonotype was recovered from a man aged 18 to 29 in good health and CMV-seronegative. In nucleotides, the CDR3 is TGTGCCAGCAGCTTGTGGGGCGGAGTGTCCTACAATGAGCAGTTCTTC. The encoded protein is CASSLWGGVSYNEQFF.